The entry that follows covers one T cell receptor beta chain sequence. Per the authors' pipeline: Filtering of immunoSEQ junctional sequences could not match full-length read filtering. Assay used: immunoSEQ multiplex PCR; TCRdb lists only in-frame clones, some missing. For V, J and clone size, that table is used; D and trimming come from the DNA. Found here are a few million clones, around 92% of them singletons; the top ten hold 0.37%. This specimen belongs to a study of shared clonotypes between healthy human individuals. Germline CDR1 reads LNHDA; CDR2 reads SQIVND (reference sequence). There are 14 residues in the CDR3. J was trimmed by 7 bases and V by 6 bases; bases with no gene match: 6.

The specimen was naive CD4+ T cells from PBMCs. Subset of the sample: CD45RA+ positively selected. The V call is TRBV19, the J call TRBJ1-4, with 9 bases matching TRBD1. The TCR was taken from a man in his late teens or twenties in good health. Some clones in this sample may be carry-over from other donors' samples. The CDR3 spells CASRQQGAGEKLFF. The DNA for the CDR3 is TGTGCCAGTAGGCAACAGGGGGCAGGTGAAAAACTGTTTTTT.